The 6 T cell receptor beta chains below come from one sample, sequenced in a study of PD-1 blockade in classical Hodgkin lymphoma. Assay: immunoSEQ multiplex PCR; the TCRdb copy retains only in-frame clones and omits some. Among more than 90,000 clones listed, roughly 76% were seen once. Autologous stem cell transplantation was followed by relapse in every patient, and brentuximab vedotin exposure varied. The sequencing here drew on peripheral blood mononuclear cells (PBMCs), taken before the second cycle of nivolumab. Receptor source: a human donor with classical Hodgkin lymphoma.

The V and J genes are TRBV19 and TRBJ2-7, with unresolved D. V was trimmed by 4 bases and J by 0 bases, leaving 7 bases between them. This CDR3 contains 13 residues. The V gene's germline CDR1 is LNHDA and CDR2 SQIVND (reference sequence). For the CDR3, the DNA is TGTGCCAGTAGTACCCTTGTCTCCTACGAGCAGTACTTC. Translating gives CASSTLVSYEQYF.

The chain is built from TRBV5-8 and TRBJ2-1; 7 bases map to TRBD2. With V trimmed by 5 bases and J by 4 bases, 15 bases remained unmatched. The length of the CDR3 is 17 residues. Germline values: CDR1 SGHTS, CDR2 YDEGEE. CDR3 amino acids: CASRRALLAAAYNEQFF. The DNA for the CDR3 is TGTGCCAGCAGGAGAGCGCTGCTAGCGGCTGCGTACAATGAGCAGTTCTTC.

V usage is TRBV4-3 and J usage is TRBJ2-2, with D uncertain. CDR3 length equals 15 residues. Germline assignment: CDR1 LGHNA and CDR2 YSLEER. With 2 bases removed from V and 4 bases from J, the gap between germline ends came to 11 bases. CDR3 loop: CASSQSIRVTGELFF. CDR3 sequence (DNA): TGCGCCAGCAGCCAATCAATAAGGGTCACCGGGGAGCTGTTTTTT.

V is TRBV2 and J is TRBJ2-7; the match to TRBD2 covers 8 bases. The CDR3 totals 15 residues. The germline gives CDR1 SNHLY, CDR2 FYNNEI. Trimming took 2 bases from V and 1 from J; bases not matched to a gene: 4. The CDR3 DNA reads TGTGCCAGCAGTGAAAACGGGGGGGCATCCTACGAGCAGTACTTC. Amino acids: CASSENGGASYEQYF. Supplemented by reference TRBV2 and TRBJ2-7, the full variable domain reads EPEVTQTPSHQVTQMGQEVILRCVPISNHLYFYWYRQILGQKVEFLVSFYNNEISEKSEIFDDQFSVERPDGSNFTLKIRSTKLEDSAMYFCASSENGGASYEQYFGPGTRLTVT.

The chain is built from TRBV19 and TRBJ1-1; tentative D call: TRBD1 (5 bases). The CDR3 sequence is 15 residues long. Germline loops: CDR1 LNHDA, CDR2 SQIVND (reference sequence). Between the trimmed V and J ends, which lost 3 bases and 7 bases, there was a span of 18 bases. This CDR3 reads CASSIIGVGSGEAFF. The CDR3 DNA reads TGTGCCAGTAGTATTATAGGGGTCGGGAGCGGTGAAGCTTTCTTT.

For this clone: The same CDR3 is also encoded by other DNA sequences in this sample. The chain combines TRBV2 with TRBJ1-1, with TRBD1 as a possible D gene (5 bases). The V gene's germline CDR1 is SNHLY and CDR2 FYNNEI. This CDR3 is 13 amino acids long. V was clipped by 0 bases and J by 7 bases, with 9 bases between them. DNA of the CDR3: TGTGCCAGCAGTGAAGCGCTGGGGGGTGAAGCTTTCTTT. Translation: CASSEALGGEAFF.